A selection of T cell receptor beta chains follows, all from one sample in a study of T cells in localized non-small cell lung cancer. Data came from immunoSEQ multiplex PCR; TCRdb stores just in-frame clones and leaves some out. This sample has about 78,000 clones; approximately 84% occur once, and the top ten carry approximately 2.8%. The sequencing here drew on peripheral blood, taken before any cancer treatment. Receptors were obtained from a man between 40 and 69 years old with stage I lung adenocarcinoma. The CDR3 runs from the conserved cysteine through the conserved F or W. Each record gives: D gene, V gene, J gene, clone size, CDR3 DNA, CDR3 protein. A D gene is named only where the DNA matches it firmly. The listing skips clone size in some rows; elsewhere it reads once, few, many or a size class.

TRBD1	TRBV11-2	TRBJ1-1	.	TGTGCCAGCAGCGTCGGGACAGGGGGCCTCACTGAAGCTTTCTTT	CASSVGTGGLTEAFF
TRBD1	TRBV7-3	TRBJ2-6	.	TGTGCCAGCAGCGTACAGGGGGCCACTGGGGCCAACGTCCTGACTTTC	CASSVQGATGANVLTF
.	TRBV10-3	TRBJ2-2	.	TGTGCCATCAGTGAAATGAGCACCGGGGAGCTGTTTTTT	CAISEMSTGELFF
TRBD2	TRBV28	TRBJ2-3	.	TGTGCCAGCAGTTTAGCGGGAGGAGGAGATACGCAGTATTTT	CASSLAGGGDTQYF
TRBD2	TRBV19	TRBJ2-2	.	TGTGCCAGTAGCCGGACTAGCGGGAGTGGAGGCCCCGGGGAGCTGTTTTTT	CASSRTSGSGGPGELFF
.	TRBV21-1	TRBJ1-2	.	TGTGCCAGCAGCAAAGTAAATCCGACAGGTATTTGGAGCGGCTACACCTTC	CASSKVNPTGIWSGYTF
.	TRBV11-2	TRBJ2-5	.	TGTGCCAGCGGGGCGGAGCCCTCAGGGGAGACCCAGTACTTC	CASGAEPSGETQYF
TRBD1	TRBV15	TRBJ2-7	.	TGTGCCACCAGCCTCGACAGGGGTCTCTACGAGCAGTACTTC	CATSLDRGLYEQYF
TRBD2	TRBV11-3	TRBJ2-5	.	TGTGCCAGCAGCTTAGGCCCGCAAGCGGGAGGGCCAGAGACCCAGTACTTC	CASSLGPQAGGPETQYF
.	TRBV7-9	TRBJ2-7	.	TGTGCCAGCAGCCAGGGGCAGGGGTGGAGCTCCTACGAGCAGTACTTC	CASSQGQGWSSYEQYF
.	TRBV19	TRBJ1-5	.	TGTGCCACCAACGACCAACCACGGAAACAGCCCCAGCATTTT	CATNDQPRKQPQHF
.	TRBV7-9	TRBJ2-1	many	TGTGCCAGCAGCTTGTCGCTAGCGGAGGGGGATGAGCAGTTCTTC	CASSLSLAEGDEQFF
.	TRBV13	TRBJ2-5	.	TGTGCCAGCAGCACAGGGACGGGCCAAGAGACCCAGTACTTC	CASSTGTGQETQYF
.	TRBV5-1	TRBJ1-5	.	TGCGCCAGCAGCCGGACTGGCAATCAGCCCCAGCATTTT	CASSRTGNQPQHF
.	TRBV27	TRBJ2-2	.	TGTGCCAGCAGTTTATCAGCGAACACCGGGGAGCTGTTTTTT	CASSLSANTGELFF
.	TRBV5-4	TRBJ2-7	.	TGTGCCAGCAGCTTGGAATACTCCGGGGTGCAGTACTTC	CASSLEYSGVQYF
.	TRBV6-5	TRBJ1-4	.	TGTGCCAGCAGTAGGATCCAGGGCAGGGAAAAACTGTTTTTT	CASSRIQGREKLFF
.	TRBV19	TRBJ2-5	once	TGTGCCAGTAGTTCCCAGGACGGAGAGGAGGAGACCCAGTACTTC	CASSSQDGEEETQYF
.	TRBV2	TRBJ2-2	.	TGTGCCAGCTCAGGTTCCAGAGGGGGTTCCGGGGAGCTGTTTTTT	CASSGSRGGSGELFF
.	TRBV19	TRBJ2-2	few	TGTGCCAGTAGTATGGTCAACACTAAGAACACCGGGGAGCTGTTTTTT	CASSMVNTKNTGELFF
TRBD1	TRBV2	TRBJ1-6	.	TGTGCCAGCACCGTTGGGGACAGGGGTTATAATTCACCCCTCCACTTT	CASTVGDRGYNSPLHF
.	TRBV5-1	TRBJ2-3	.	TGCGCCAGCAGCTTAACGAGCGGCCCCACAGATACGCAGTATTTT	CASSLTSGPTDTQYF
.	TRBV5-1	TRBJ2-2	.	TGCGCCAGCAGCTTGGCCGGGCTGGAAACCGGGGAGCTGTTTTTT	CASSLAGLETGELFF
.	TRBV27	TRBJ2-3	.	TGTGCCAGCAGTTTACAGGGACGCACAGATACGCAGTATTTT	CASSLQGRTDTQYF
TRBD2	TRBV7-8	TRBJ2-3	few	TGTGCCAGCAGCTTAGTCGGGAGGCGGACAGATACGCAGTATTTT	CASSLVGRRTDTQYF
TRBD2	TRBV18	TRBJ2-1	once	TGTGCCTCCCTGGGGGGGAAGGTCTCCTACAATGAGCAGTTCTTC	CASLGGKVSYNEQFF
TRBD1	TRBV30	TRBJ1-2	once	TGTGCTTTCCGGACAGGGGCGAACTATGGCTACACCTTC	CAFRTGANYGYTF
.	TRBV2	TRBJ1-1	.	TGTGCCAGCAGTGAAGAGGGAACAGGGTTGAACACTGAAGCTTTCTTT	CASSEEGTGLNTEAFF
.	TRBV18	TRBJ1-5	.	TGTGCCAGCTCACCAGCTGGCAATCAGCCCCAGCATTTT	CASSPAGNQPQHF
TRBD2	TRBV11-2	TRBJ2-3	.	TGTGCCAGCAGCTTCCTCTATTCCGGGACTAGCGTTATAGATACGCAGTATTTT	CASSFLYSGTSVIDTQYF
.	TRBV28	TRBJ2-7	.	TGTGCCAGCACCTTACCCCGAGGAGGGCAGTACTTC	CASTLPRGGQYF
.	TRBV29-1	TRBJ2-7	few	TGCAGCGTTGAAGAGAGATTGAGGGACGAGCAGTACTTC	CSVEERLRDEQYF
TRBD1	TRBV30	TRBJ1-5	few	TGTGCCTACGGGACAGGCACCAATCAGCCCCAGCATTTT	CAYGTGTNQPQHF
TRBD2	TRBV10-3	TRBJ2-1	.	TGTGCCATCAGTGAAGGACTAGCGGGATCCCACAATGAGCAGTTCTTC	CAISEGLAGSHNEQFF
TRBD2	TRBV27	TRBJ2-7	.	TGTGCCAGCAGTTTAAGGACTAGCGGCTCCTACGAGCAGTACTTC	CASSLRTSGSYEQYF
.	TRBV29-1	TRBJ2-3	few	TGCAGCGTCCGGGGACGTAGCACAGATACGCAGTATTTT	CSVRGRSTDTQYF
.	TRBV25-1	TRBJ2-4	.	TGTGCCAGCACCTCGGGGAACATTCAGTACTTC	CASTSGNIQYF
.	TRBV7-9	TRBJ1-1	.	TGTGCCAGCAGTCAGGGAGATCGGGTGAACACTGAAGCTTTCTTT	CASSQGDRVNTEAFF
TRBD1	TRBV7-8	TRBJ1-4	.	TGTGCCAGCAGCTTAGTCGGACAGGGGGCAACTAATGAAAAACTGTTTTTT	CASSLVGQGATNEKLFF
.	TRBV5-1	TRBJ2-7	.	TGCGCCAGCAGCTCCTCTCGGTCCTACGAGCAGTACTTC	CASSSSRSYEQYF
.	TRBV29-1	TRBJ1-1	.	TGCAGCGTTGATACAGGGTTCACTGAAGCTTTCTTT	CSVDTGFTEAFF
.	TRBV7-6	TRBJ1-1	.	TGTGCCAGCAGCTTACAGGGCCAGAGCACTGAAGCTTTCTTT	CASSLQGQSTEAFF
.	TRBV5-6	TRBJ1-6	.	TGTGCCAGCAACCGCCTCCGGGACGCTAATTCACCCCTCCACTTT	CASNRLRDANSPLHF
TRBD2	TRBV28	TRBJ2-3	.	TGTGCCAGCAGGGACAGACTAGCGGGAGGGCCTAGTGGTACAGATACGCAGTATTTT	CASRDRLAGGPSGTDTQYF
TRBD2	TRBV4-2	TRBJ2-3	.	TGTGCCAGCAGCCTACAGCAAGGGCGGGAGGGCCGGACAGATACGCAGTATTTT	CASSLQQGREGRTDTQYF
.	TRBV25-1	TRBJ2-7	.	TGTGCCAGCAGTGACAGGGGATCTAGGGACTACGAGCAGTACTTC	CASSDRGSRDYEQYF
.	TRBV6-1	TRBJ1-2	.	TGTGCCAGCAGCGAGGGTTACTATGGCTACACCTTC	CASSEGYYGYTF
.	TRBV19	TRBJ1-5	.	TGTGCCAGTAGGGGACGGGATCAGCCCCAGCATTTT	CASRGRDQPQHF
.	TRBV18	TRBJ1-1	.	TGTGCCAGCTCACCATTGGGGGACGAGACTGAAGCTTTCTTT	CASSPLGDETEAFF
.	TRBV12-5	TRBJ2-7	.	TGTGCTAGTGGTCGGACTATCTACGAGCAGTACTTC	CASGRTIYEQYF
.	TRBV28	TRBJ1-1	.	TGTGCCAGCAGGGACGGGGGCACGAACACTGAAGCTTTCTTT	CASRDGGTNTEAFF
.	TRBV6-6	TRBJ2-6	once	TGTGCCAGCAGTCCGTCAGACTCTGGGGCCAACGTCCTGACTTTC	CASSPSDSGANVLTF
TRBD2	TRBV11-2	TRBJ2-5	.	TGTGCCAGCTCAGTACCGGGGGGGACCCAGTACTTC	CASSVPGGTQYF
.	TRBV27	TRBJ2-7	.	TGTGCCAGCAGTTTAAAGGCGGGACTCCACGAGCAGTACTTC	CASSLKAGLHEQYF
.	TRBV30	TRBJ2-7	.	TGTGCCTGGAGTGGAATTAGTTGGGACCACCGCAACGAGCAGTACTTC	CAWSGISWDHRNEQYF
TRBD1	TRBV6-5	TRBJ1-5	few	TGTGCCAGCAGTTACTCGGGACAGGGCCCATGGCCCCAGCATTTT	CASSYSGQGPWPQHF
.	TRBV5-6	TRBJ2-5	once	TGTGCCAGCAGCTATTACAGGGGAGGCGAGACCCAGTACTTC	CASSYYRGGETQYF
.	TRBV7-9	TRBJ1-2	.	TGTGCCAGCAGCCCGACAGCCCGAACTAACTATGGCTACACCTTC	CASSPTARTNYGYTF